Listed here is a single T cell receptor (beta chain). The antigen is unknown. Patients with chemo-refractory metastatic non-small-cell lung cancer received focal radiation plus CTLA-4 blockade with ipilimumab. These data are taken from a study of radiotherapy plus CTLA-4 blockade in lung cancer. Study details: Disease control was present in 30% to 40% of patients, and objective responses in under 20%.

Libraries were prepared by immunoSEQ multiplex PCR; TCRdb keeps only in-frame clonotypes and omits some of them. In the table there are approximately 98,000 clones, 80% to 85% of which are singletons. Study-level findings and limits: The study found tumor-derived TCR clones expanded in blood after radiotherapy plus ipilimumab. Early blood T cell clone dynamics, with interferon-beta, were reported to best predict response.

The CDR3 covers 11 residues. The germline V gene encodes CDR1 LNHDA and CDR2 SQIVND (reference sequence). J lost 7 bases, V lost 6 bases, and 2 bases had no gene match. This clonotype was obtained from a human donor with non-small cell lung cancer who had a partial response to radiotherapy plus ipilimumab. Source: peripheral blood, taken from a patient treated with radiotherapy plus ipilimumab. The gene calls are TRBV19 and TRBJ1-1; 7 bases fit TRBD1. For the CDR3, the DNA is TGTGCCAGTAGAAGGGACAGTGAAGCTTTCTTT. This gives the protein CASRRDSEAFF.